These 15 T cell receptor beta chains were sequenced from one sample in a study of graft-versus-host responses after intestinal transplantation. For these receptors, no antigen is known. Generated by immunoSEQ multiplex PCR, the TCRdb table keeps only in-frame clones and is missing some. Of tens of thousands of clones listed, 85% to 95% are singletons. The source material was unstimulated CD8+ T cells sorted from spleen or lymph node cells, sampled before intestinal transplant. Every receptor here comes from a human donor who received an intestinal transplant.

The chain employs TRBV27 and TRBJ2-5, with TRBD2 as a possible D gene (6 bases). The length of the CDR3 is 16 residues. CDR1 MNHEY and CDR2 SMNVEV come from the germline V gene (reference sequence). Trimming shortened V by 0 bases and J by 5 bases, and 16 bases separated the two germline ends. DNA of the CDR3: TGTGCCAGCAGTTTATCATGGACTACGTCCCGGGAGACCCAGTACTTC. Its translation is CASSLSWTTSRETQYF.

This sequence joins TRBV7-9 and TRBJ2-7, with TRBD1 matching over 7 bases. This CDR3 spans 14 amino acids. The junction had 7 bases not matched to a gene; V was cut back by 3 bases and J by 5 bases. Germline values: CDR1 SEHNR, CDR2 FQNEAQ (reference sequence). The CDR3 protein is CASSFQGQQDEQYF. The DNA for the CDR3 is TGTGCCAGCAGCTTCCAGGGACAGCAGGACGAGCAGTACTTC.

The chain joins TRBV4-2 to TRBJ2-7, with D possibly TRBD1 on 5 matching bases. CDR3 size: 13 residues. Germline V gives CDR1 LGHNA, CDR2 YNFKEQ. The V end lost 3 bases, the J end lost 6 bases, and 12 bases lay between the germline ends. The CDR3 DNA reads as TGTGCCAGCAGCCAGGATGGGGCCTTCGAGCAGTACTTC. Translated, it gives CASSQDGAFEQYF.

This clone was seen only a few times. The rearrangement links TRBV10-2 to TRBJ2-2, with 8 bases lining up with TRBD2. The CDR3 runs 14 residues. With 8 bases clipped from V and 7 bases from J, the junction kept 9 bases outside the gene matches. The V gene's germline CDR1 is WSHSY and CDR2 SAAADI. CDR3 DNA: TGCGCCAGCTGGGGACTAGGCGGGGGCGGGGAGCTGTTTTTT. This gives the protein CASWGLGGGGELFF.

This clone was found once. The chain joins TRBV11-1 to TRBJ2-1, with D hard to call. Germline CDR1 is SGHAT and CDR2 is FQDESV (reference sequence). This CDR3 spans 12 amino acids. V shed 2 bases and J shed 5 bases, with 4 bases lying between them. For the CDR3, the DNA is TGTGCCAGCAGCTTACCAGACAATGAGCAGTTCTTC. This gives the protein CASSLPDNEQFF.

Turning to this clone: Relative to the germline gene, one junction end is altered; a read error may explain this. V and J are TRBV2 and TRBJ2-1, with 9 bases aligning to TRBD2. CDR1 and CDR2 from the germline V gene are SNHLY and FYNNEI. The CDR3 spans 10 residues. CDR3 nucleotide sequence: TGCGGGACTAGCCGCGATGAGCAGTTCTTC. Protein product: CGTSRDEQFF.

CDR3 in amino acids: CASSLVGAGELFF. CDR3 in DNA: TGTGCCAGCAGCTTAGTTGGGGCCGGGGAGCTGTTTTTT. The chain combines TRBV7-9 with TRBJ2-2; D is unresolved. The CDR3 length is 13 residues. V was pared by 1 base and J by 6 bases, with 6 bases between. Germline CDR1 SEHNR, CDR2 FQNEAQ (reference sequence). Combining the CDR3 with reference TRBV7-9 and TRBJ2-2 gives the whole variable domain DTGVSQNPRHKITKRGQNVTFRCDPISEHNRLYWYRQTLGQGPEFLTYFQNEAQLEKSRLLSDRFSAERPKGSFSTLEIQRTEQGDSAMYLCASSLVGAGELFFGEGSRLTVL.

The rearrangement links TRBV5-6 to TRBJ2-1; the match to TRBD1 covers 8 bases. The germline V gene encodes CDR1 SGHDT and CDR2 YYEEEE. There are 13 residues in the CDR3. The J segment lost 6 bases and the V segment lost 4 bases, leaving 3 bases of the junction unmatched. The DNA for the CDR3 is TGTGCCAGCAGCACGACAGGGGTCAATGAGCAGTTCTTC. Its protein is CASSTTGVNEQFF.

CDR3 protein: CASSYSARPAYEQYF. CDR3 in DNA: TGTGCCAGCAGTTACTCGGCCCGTCCGGCCTACGAGCAGTACTTC. This rearrangement joins TRBV6-5 to TRBJ2-7; no clear D gene. This CDR3 spans 15 amino acids. CDR1 is MNHEY, CDR2 SVGAGI, per germline. V dropped 0 bases and J dropped 2 bases, with 11 bases sitting between them.

The genes are TRBV4-1 and TRBJ1-1, with a weak D call TRBD1 (6 bases). Trimming took 0 bases from V and 4 from J, leaving 9 bases between them. From germline, CDR1 is MGHRA and CDR2 YSYEKL. The CDR3 has 14 residues. CDR3 nucleotide sequence: TGCGCCAGCAGCCAAGAACCAGGGGCCACTGAAGCTTTCTTT. Amino acid sequence: CASSQEPGATEAFF.

J is TRBJ2-4 and V is TRBV4-1, with a tentative D call TRBD1 (5 bases). Trimming took 6 bases from V and 8 from J, leaving 20 bases between them. The CDR3 consists of 15 residues. Germline CDR1 is MGHRA and CDR2 is YSYEKL. CDR3 nucleotides: TGCGCCAGCAGACCACAGGAGACCTCAAATGACATTCAGTACTTC. Its translation is CASRPQETSNDIQYF.

This clone showed up just once. CDR3 in DNA: TGCAGCGCTCGCGGGGACAGGGTTGACACTGAAGCTTTCTTT. Protein product: CSARGDRVDTEAFF. This sequence joins TRBV29-1 and TRBJ1-1, with 9 bases identical to TRBD1. The junction had 9 bases not matched to a gene; V was cut back by 7 bases and J by 3 bases. The CDR3 is 14 residues long. CDR1 SQVTM and CDR2 ANQGSEA come from the germline V gene.

The chain recombines TRBV10-2 with TRBJ2-2; TRBD2 matches at 15 bases. The CDR3 has 18 residues. CDR1 and CDR2 (germline): WSHSY, SAAADI. CDR3 region: CGTLRGLAGGRGTGELFF. As DNA, the CDR3 is TGCGGCACCCTAAGGGGACTAGCGGGGGGAAGGGGCACCGGGGAGCTGTTTTTT.

This clone was detected only once. The CDR3 bases are TGTGCCAGCAGCAGAGGGGGACAGGGGGACACTGAAGCTTTCTTT. Its protein product is CASSRGGQGDTEAFF. V usage is TRBV9 and J usage is TRBJ1-1, with TRBD1 matching 11 bases. CDR1 is SGDLS and CDR2 is YYNGEE in the germline V gene. The junction had 5 bases not matched to a gene; V was cut back by 4 bases and J by 3 bases. There are 15 residues in the CDR3.

This chain joins TRBV5-5 and TRBJ1-2; D gene ambiguous. The CDR3 runs 15 residues. The germline V gene has CDR1 SGHKS and CDR2 YYEKEE (reference sequence). Trimming took 4 bases from V and 3 from J, leaving 16 bases between them. CDR3 sequence: CASSPRPEDHYGYTF. CDR3 coding DNA: TGTGCCAGCAGCCCCCGCCCCGAGGATCACTATGGCTACACCTTC.